This is a list of T cell receptor beta chains from one sample in a study of metastatic and nonmetastatic thyroid tumors. TCRdb reprocessed the PCR reads via MiXCR. The repertoire holds tens of thousands of clones, with approximately 25% as singletons. Sample: blood. The receptors stem from a female donor with papillary thyroid cancer or a benign thyroid nodule (not recorded which). Some clones in this sample may be carry-over from other donors' samples. Both conserved end residues are part of each CDR3. Fields, in order: V gene, J gene, D gene, clone size, CDR3 protein, CDR3 DNA. D genes are given only for firm matches. Where a row states a size, it is once, few, many or the class of an expanded clone; other rows omit it.

v_gene: TRBV19
j_gene: TRBJ2-3
d_gene: NA
abundance: medium-sized
CDR3aa: CASSIMARSTDTQYF
CDR3nt: TGTGCCAGTAGTATCATGGCTCGTAGCACAGATACGCAGTATTTT

v_gene: TRBV6-1
j_gene: TRBJ1-1
d_gene: TRBD1
abundance: few
CDR3aa: CASREQGADTEAFF
CDR3nt: TGTGCCAGCAGGGAACAGGGGGCGGACACTGAAGCTTTCTTT

v_gene: TRBV6-1
j_gene: TRBJ2-3
d_gene: TRBD2
abundance: many
CDR3aa: CAILRTSGSADTQYF
CDR3nt: TGTGCCATTTTAAGGACTAGCGGGAGTGCAGATACGCAGTATTTT

v_gene: TRBV28
j_gene: TRBJ2-2
d_gene: NA
abundance: NA
CDR3aa: CASKRRANTGELFF
CDR3nt: TGTGCCAGCAAGAGGAGGGCGAACACCGGGGAGCTGTTTTTT

v_gene: TRBV4-1
j_gene: TRBJ1-1
d_gene: NA
abundance: many
CDR3aa: CASSQAGVRNTEAFF
CDR3nt: TGCGCCAGCAGCCAGGCGGGTGTGCGCAACACTGAAGCTTTCTTT

v_gene: TRBV11-2
j_gene: TRBJ2-1
d_gene: NA
abundance: NA
CDR3aa: CASSFPVGNEHFF
CDR3nt: TGTGCCAGCAGCTTCCCGGTAGGGAATGAGCATTTCTTC

v_gene: TRBV28
j_gene: TRBJ1-2
d_gene: NA
abundance: many
CDR3aa: CASRRQPYGYTF
CDR3nt: TGTGCCAGCAGAAGACAGCCATATGGCTACACCTTC

v_gene: TRBV20-1
j_gene: TRBJ1-1
d_gene: TRBD1
abundance: many
CDR3aa: CSAVFGTVITEAFF
CDR3nt: TGCAGTGCTGTTTTTGGGACAGTAATCACTGAAGCTTTCTTT

v_gene: TRBV29-1
j_gene: TRBJ1-2
d_gene: TRBD1
abundance: many
CDR3aa: CSVDRGAYGYTF
CDR3nt: TGCAGCGTGGACAGGGGCGCATATGGCTACACCTTC

v_gene: TRBV20-1
j_gene: TRBJ1-2
d_gene: NA
abundance: NA
CDR3aa: CSAPPGDLGGYTF
CDR3nt: TGCAGTGCTCCACCTGGGGATCTAGGCGGCTACACCTTC

v_gene: TRBV2
j_gene: TRBJ1-2
d_gene: NA
abundance: many
CDR3aa: CASALRESYGYTF
CDR3nt: TGTGCCAGCGCCCTCCGGGAAAGCTATGGCTACACCTTC

v_gene: TRBV7-9
j_gene: TRBJ2-2
d_gene: NA
abundance: many
CDR3aa: CASSFSTNTGELFF
CDR3nt: TGCGCCAGCAGCTTCTCGACGAACACCGGGGAGCTGTTTTTT

v_gene: TRBV5-1
j_gene: TRBJ1-1
d_gene: TRBD1
abundance: many
CDR3aa: CASSRPGQGVPEAFF
CDR3nt: TGCGCCAGCTCGAGACCGGGACAGGGGGTCCCTGAAGCTTTCTTT

v_gene: TRBV4-1
j_gene: TRBJ1-3
d_gene: NA
abundance: NA
CDR3aa: CASTKGEPGNTIYF
CDR3nt: TGCGCCAGCACCAAGGGTGAGCCTGGAAACACAATATATTTT

v_gene: TRBV11-2
j_gene: TRBJ2-7
d_gene: NA
abundance: NA
CDR3aa: CASSLDLRTVGGF
CDR3nt: TGTGCCAGCAGCTTAGACCTTAGGACAGTCGGGGGGTTC

v_gene: TRBV27
j_gene: TRBJ2-7
d_gene: NA
abundance: NA
CDR3aa: CASKRSVTSPLEQYF
CDR3nt: TGTGCCAGCAAGAGGAGTGTGACATCCCCCCTCGAGCAGTACTTC

v_gene: TRBV6-2/TRBV6-3
j_gene: TRBJ1-4
d_gene: NA
abundance: NA
CDR3aa: CASSLTGTTEKMFF
CDR3nt: TGTGCCAGCAGCCTAACCGGGACTACAGAAAAAATGTTTTTT

v_gene: TRBV25-1
j_gene: TRBJ2-7
d_gene: TRBD2
abundance: many
CDR3aa: CASSTAGGTYEQYF
CDR3nt: TGTGCCAGCAGTACCGCGGGGGGAACTTACGAGCAGTACTTC

v_gene: TRBV27
j_gene: TRBJ2-2
d_gene: NA
abundance: medium-sized
CDR3aa: CASSRGVPGELFF
CDR3nt: TGTGCCAGCTCGAGAGGGGTGCCCGGGGAGCTGTTTTTT

v_gene: TRBV12-3/TRBV12-4
j_gene: TRBJ2-7
d_gene: NA
abundance: medium-sized
CDR3aa: CASGSNTYEQYF
CDR3nt: TGTGCCAGCGGGTCCAATACCTACGAGCAGTACTTC

v_gene: TRBV30
j_gene: TRBJ1-1
d_gene: NA
abundance: NA
CDR3aa: CAWRLQGTTEAFF
CDR3nt: TGTGCCTGGAGGCTCCAGGGGACCACTGAAGCTTTCTTT

v_gene: TRBV7-6
j_gene: TRBJ2-5
d_gene: NA
abundance: many
CDR3aa: CASGGGIGRETQYF
CDR3nt: TGTGCCAGCGGGGGCGGGATCGGGCGCGAGACCCAGTACTTC

v_gene: TRBV20-1
j_gene: TRBJ2-7
d_gene: TRBD1
abundance: medium-sized
CDR3aa: CSARDLRTGDSYEQYF
CDR3nt: TGCAGTGCTAGAGATCTACGGACAGGCGACTCCTACGAGCAGTACTTC

v_gene: TRBV12-3/TRBV12-4
j_gene: TRBJ2-5
d_gene: NA
abundance: many
CDR3aa: CASSLSRGRAAQETQYF
CDR3nt: TGTGCCAGCAGTTTGTCGCGCGGCCGGGCAGCACAAGAGACCCAGTACTTC

v_gene: TRBV6-1
j_gene: TRBJ1-2
d_gene: NA
abundance: medium-sized
CDR3aa: CASSAGYYGYTF
CDR3nt: TGTGCCAGCAGTGCTGGATATTATGGCTACACCTTC

v_gene: TRBV29-1
j_gene: TRBJ1-1
d_gene: NA
abundance: many
CDR3aa: CSAQGHLNTEAFF
CDR3nt: TGCAGCGCCCAAGGACACTTGAACACTGAAGCTTTCTTT

v_gene: TRBV5-4
j_gene: TRBJ2-1
d_gene: TRBD2
abundance: many
CDR3aa: CASSLAAGAWVYNEQFF
CDR3nt: TGTGCCAGCAGCTTGGCAGCGGGAGCCTGGGTTTACAATGAGCAGTTCTTC

v_gene: TRBV5-1
j_gene: TRBJ1-4
d_gene: NA
abundance: many
CDR3aa: CASSLGGNEKLVF
CDR3nt: TGCGCCAGCAGCTTGGGAGGGAATGAAAAACTGGTTTTT

v_gene: TRBV6-1
j_gene: TRBJ2-7
d_gene: TRBD2
abundance: few
CDR3aa: CASQDVFEAGGRYEQYF
CDR3nt: TGTGCCAGCCAGGACGTCTTCGAAGCGGGAGGGCGATACGAGCAGTACTTC